This T cell receptor beta chain comes out of a study of blood T cell repertoires in COVID-19. Trimming pared 2 bases from V and 4 bases from J, leaving 12 bases between. Germline V gene lookup returns CDR1 LNHNV and CDR2 YYDKDF (reference sequence). CDR3 length: 15 amino acids. As handled by the study authors: Estimation of nucleated cell counts relied on the amplification of reference gene primers. Method: immunoSEQ multiplex PCR; TCRdb's copy keeps in-frame clones and lacks some. V and J calls and clone size are those listed in that table; D and trimming were worked out from the DNA. The data contain 150,000 or so clones, 80% to 90% of them singletons. Seattle cases were enrolled at active infection and followed longitudinally.

The sequence was collected from a man between 18 and 35 years old with COVID-19, enrolled during active disease. The chain is built from TRBV15 and TRBJ1-3, with D possibly being TRBD1 (6 bases). The specimen was peripheral blood. As DNA, the CDR3 is TGTGCCACCAGCAGAACCAGGGGAATCGGAAACACCATATATTTT. This sequence encodes CATSRTRGIGNTIYF. Using reference TRBV15 and TRBJ1-3 for the parts outside the CDR3, the full variable domain is DAMVIQNPRYQVTQFGKPVTLSCSQTLNHNVMYWYQQKSSQAPKLLFHYYDKDFNNEADTPDNFQSRRPNTSFCFLDIRSPGLGDTAMYLCATSRTRGIGNTIYFGEGSWLTVV.